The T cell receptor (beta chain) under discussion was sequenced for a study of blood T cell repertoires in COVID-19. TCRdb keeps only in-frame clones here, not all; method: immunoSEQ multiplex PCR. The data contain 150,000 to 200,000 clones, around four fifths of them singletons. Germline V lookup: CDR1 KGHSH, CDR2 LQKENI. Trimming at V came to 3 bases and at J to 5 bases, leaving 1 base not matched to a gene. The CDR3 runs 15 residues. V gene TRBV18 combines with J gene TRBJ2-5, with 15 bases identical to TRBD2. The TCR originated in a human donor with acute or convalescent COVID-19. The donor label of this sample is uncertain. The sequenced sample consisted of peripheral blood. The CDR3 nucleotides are TGTGCCAGCTCACCGGGACTAGCGGGAGGTGAGACCCAGTACTTC. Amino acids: CASSPGLAGGETQYF.